The present T cell receptor (beta chain) was sequenced within a study of cytomegalovirus exposure and HLA in healthy donors. The CDR3 loop spans 15 amino acids. The J segment lost 5 bases and the V segment lost 2 bases, leaving 3 bases of the junction unmatched. Germline assignment: CDR1 SGHRS and CDR2 YFSETQ. The PCR was carried out with 60 Vbeta primers and 13 Jbeta primers. Clones were read by immunoSEQ multiplex PCR, and TCRdb kept only the in-frame ones, dropping some. In the table there are under 300,000 clones, roughly 90% of which are singletons. Regarding the study as a whole: When presence/absence was analysed, sequencing depth was taken to be roughly uniform across donors. A later analysis revealed that TCR association rates differed between HLA loci, peaking at DRB1 and bottoming out at HLA-C. TCR beta V- and J-gene trimming was later associated with a missense DCLRE1C variant.

This clone has a single count. As yet, its antigen is unknown. The genes are TRBV5-1 and TRBJ2-1; 11 bases map to TRBD1. The sequencing sample was made of PBMCs. The clonotype was recovered from a man aged 40-55 years in good health and CMV-seropositive. The CDR3 DNA sequence: TGCGCCAGCAGCTTAGGACAGGGGGCCCACAATGAGCAGTTCTTC. Translated, it gives CASSLGQGAHNEQFF.